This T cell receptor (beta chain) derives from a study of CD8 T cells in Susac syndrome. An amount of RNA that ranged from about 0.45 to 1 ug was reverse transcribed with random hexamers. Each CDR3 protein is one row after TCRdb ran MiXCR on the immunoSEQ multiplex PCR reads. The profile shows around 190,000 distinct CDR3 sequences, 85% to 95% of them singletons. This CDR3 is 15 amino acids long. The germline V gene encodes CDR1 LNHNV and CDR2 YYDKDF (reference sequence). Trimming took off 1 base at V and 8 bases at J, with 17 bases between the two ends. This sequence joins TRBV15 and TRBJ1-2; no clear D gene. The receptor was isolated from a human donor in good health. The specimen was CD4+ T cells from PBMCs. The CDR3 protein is CATSRGGGSATGYTF. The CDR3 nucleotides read TGTGCCACCAGCAGAGGGGGAGGCAGCGCAACCGGCTACACCTTC. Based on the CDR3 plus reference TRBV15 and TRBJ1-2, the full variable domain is DAMVIQNPRYQVTQFGKPVTLSCSQTLNHNVMYWYQQKSSQAPKLLFHYYDKDFNNEADTPDNFQSRRPNTSFCFLDIRSPGLGDTAMYLCATSRGGGSATGYTFGSGTRLTVV.